These T cell receptor beta chains were read from a single sample in a study of blood T cell repertoires in COVID-19. Generated by immunoSEQ multiplex PCR, the TCRdb table keeps only in-frame clones and is missing some. Here the sample spans 150,000 to 200,000 clones, around 81% being singletons. Sequencing was performed on peripheral blood. The source is a man between 65 and 80 years old who had recovered from COVID-19. CDR3s include the opening cysteine and the closing phenylalanine or tryptophan. D genes are given only for firm matches. Rows may omit the clone size; those that give it use once, few, many or a size class.

j_call | clone_size | v_call | d_call | cdr3_nt | cdr3_aa
TRBJ1-5 | - | TRBV5-4 | - | TGTGCCAGCAGCTTGGAGGGGCATGCTCAGCCCCAGCATTTT | CASSLEGHAQPQHF
TRBJ2-5 | - | TRBV28 | - | TGTGCCAGCAGTTTATCGGAGACCCAGTACTTC | CASSLSETQYF
TRBJ2-1 | - | TRBV10-2 | - | TGCGCCAGCAGTGAGGTAGCCGTCGAGCAGTTCTTC | CASSEVAVEQFF
TRBJ2-2 | - | TRBV15 | - | TGTGCCACCAGCTCCCCGGGGGATACCGGGGAGCTGTTTTTT | CATSSPGDTGELFF
TRBJ2-7 | - | TRBV29-1 | - | TGCAGCGTTGTGGGCGGGACGAGCTCCTACGAGCAGTACTTC | CSVVGGTSSYEQYF
TRBJ1-4 | - | TRBV10-2 | - | TGCGCCAGCAGTGAAAGAGATGAAAAACTGTTTTTT | CASSERDEKLFF
TRBJ2-1 | - | TRBV14 | TRBD2 | TGTGCCAGCAGCCGTGGCGGGAGAATCTACAATGAGCAGTTCTTC | CASSRGGRIYNEQFF
TRBJ1-2 | - | TRBV28 | TRBD1 | TGTGCCAGCAGCCGTCCCGGGACAGGGAACTATGGCTACACCTTC | CASSRPGTGNYGYTF
TRBJ2-7 | - | TRBV7-2 | TRBD1 | TGTGCCAGCAGCTCGACAGGGGGGAACTCCTACGAGCAGTACTTC | CASSSTGGNSYEQYF
TRBJ2-1 | - | TRBV5-1 | TRBD2 | TGCGCCAGCAGCATCTTGACTAGCGGGGGGAACAATGAGCAGTTCTTC | CASSILTSGGNNEQFF
TRBJ2-1 | - | TRBV10-3 | - | TGTGCCATCAGTGAGGGCGGGGAGCATGGAGAGCAGTTCTTC | CAISEGGEHGEQFF
TRBJ1-1 | - | TRBV4-1 | TRBD1 | TGCGCCAGCAGCCAAAACAGGGGCGGGGGGACTGAAGCTTTCTTT | CASSQNRGGGTEAFF
TRBJ2-7 | - | TRBV28 | TRBD1 | TGTGCCAGCAGTTTGACAGGGATGAGCTCCTACGAGCAGTACTTC | CASSLTGMSSYEQYF
TRBJ1-2 | - | TRBV6-5 | TRBD1 | TGTGCCAGCAGGCGGACCGGGACAGATGGCTACACCTTC | CASRRTGTDGYTF
TRBJ2-1 | - | TRBV5-1 | TRBD2 | TGCGCCAGCAGACGACTAGCGGGAGGTAACAATGAGCAGTTCTTC | CASRRLAGGNNEQFF
TRBJ2-2 | once | TRBV19 | - | TGTGCCAGTAGTACGCCGGGAGCAAACACCGGGGAGCTGTTTTTT | CASSTPGANTGELFF
TRBJ2-5 | - | TRBV4-3 | - | TGCGCCAGCAGCCAAGTCCTTCAAGAGACCCAGTACTTC | CASSQVLQETQYF
TRBJ2-3 | - | TRBV30 | TRBD2 | TGTGCCTGGAGCCCCGGACTAGCGGGAGGGCCGGGGGAAGATACGCAGTATTTT | CAWSPGLAGGPGEDTQYF
TRBJ2-6 | - | TRBV9 | - | TGTGCCAGCAGCCCTCACACAGGGCCCGGGGCCAACGTCCTGACTTTC | CASSPHTGPGANVLTF
TRBJ2-3 | - | TRBV2 | TRBD2 | TGTGCCAGCAGTATTGGACTAGCGGGATCAGATACGCAGTATTTT | CASSIGLAGSDTQYF
TRBJ2-3 | - | TRBV4-3 | TRBD2 | TGCGCCAGCAGCCAGATAGCGGGTTCGGATACGCAGTATTTT | CASSQIAGSDTQYF
TRBJ2-7 | - | TRBV11-2 | - | TGTGCCAGCAGCTTAGAAGTCGGTGTCTACGAGCAGTACTTC | CASSLEVGVYEQYF
TRBJ2-7 | - | TRBV7-8 | - | TGTGCCAGCAGCTTAGCTTTCAGATACGAGCAGTACTTC | CASSLAFRYEQYF
TRBJ2-3 | once | TRBV4-1 | TRBD2 | TGCGCCAGCAGCCAAGTGGCAGCGGGAGGGTTGACAGATACGCAGTATTTT | CASSQVAAGGLTDTQYF
TRBJ2-2 | - | TRBV5-1 | - | TGCGCCAGCAGCTTGGCGGCAGGGCTACTCGGGGAGCTGTTTTTT | CASSLAAGLLGELFF
TRBJ1-2 | - | TRBV29-1 | - | TGCAGCGCAGGACAGTCAAACTATGGCTACACCTTC | CSAGQSNYGYTF
TRBJ2-4 | - | TRBV6-5 | - | TGTGCCAGCACCCTTCCGGGACAAGGGAACATTCAGTACTTC | CASTLPGQGNIQYF
TRBJ2-7 | - | TRBV21-1 | - | TGTGCCAGGAGGGGGGGGACTAGCGTCTCCTACGAGCAGTACTTC | CARRGGTSVSYEQYF
TRBJ1-4 | - | TRBV27 | TRBD1 | TGTGCCAGCAGCCCACAGGGGTGGACGAAAATGGGGCTGTTTTTT | CASSPQGWTKMGLFF